This is a list of T cell receptor beta chains from one sample in a study of human T cells and chemical hapten exposure. TCRdb reprocessed the RACE reads with MiXCR, giving one entry per CDR3 protein. The sample contains 80,000 to 95,000 distinct CDR3 sequences, 8% to 10% of which appear only once. Material: whole blood, obtained in connection with sensitization to the hapten diphenylcyclopropenone (DPC). These receptors all stem from a woman in her 40s with alopecia areata. Some clones in this sample may be carry-over from other donors' samples. CDR3s include the opening cysteine and the closing phenylalanine or tryptophan. The D gene is left open where the match is weak. Size is stated for part of the rows, as once, few or many counts, or as a class when the clone is expanded.

D: TRBD1
size: few
J: TRBJ1-2
V: TRBV5-5
DNA: TGTGCCAGCAGCTTGGGGCCGGGACAGGGCCTCTATGGCTACACCTTC
CDR3: CASSLGPGQGLYGYTF

D: TRBD1
size: few
J: TRBJ1-2
V: TRBV5-5
DNA: TGTGCCAGCAGCTTGGGGGACAGGGCCTACTATGGCTACACCTTC
CDR3: CASSLGDRAYYGYTF

D: TRBD1
size: few
J: TRBJ1-1
V: TRBV15
DNA: TGTGCCACCAGCAGTTACACAGGGGGGACTGAAGCTTTCTTT
CDR3: CATSSYTGGTEAFF

D: -
size: many
J: TRBJ2-2
V: TRBV29-1
DNA: TGCAGCGTTGTCTGGGCGGCAAGGGGAGCCGGGGAGCTGTTTTTT
CDR3: CSVVWAARGAGELFF

D: TRBD1
size: many
J: TRBJ1-6
V: TRBV29-1
DNA: TGCAGCGTAGGACAGGGACGGAGTTCACCCCTCCACTTT
CDR3: CSVGQGRSSPLHF

D: -
size: many
J: TRBJ1-5
V: TRBV21-1
DNA: TGTGCCAGCAGCAAAGTAGGGGGGCTTATACAGCCCCAGCATTTT
CDR3: CASSKVGGLIQPQHF

D: TRBD1
size: many
J: TRBJ1-2
V: TRBV7-2
DNA: TGTGCCAGCAGCTTAGCGTCGACAGGGAGTTCTTACGGCTACACCTTC
CDR3: CASSLASTGSSYGYTF

D: TRBD2
size: few
J: TRBJ2-3
V: TRBV12-3/TRBV12-4
DNA: TGTGCCAGCAGCCCGACCCTAGCGGGGGGCCTAGATACGCAGTATTTT
CDR3: CASSPTLAGGLDTQYF

D: -
size: -
J: TRBJ2-5
V: TRBV5-5
DNA: TGTGCCAGCAGCTTGGGCGGGATGGAGACCCAGTACTTC
CDR3: CASSLGGMETQYF

D: TRBD2
size: -
J: TRBJ2-7
V: TRBV12-3/TRBV12-4
DNA: TGTGCCAGCAGGAGGAGCGGGGGGGCTCCGTACGAGCAGTACTTC
CDR3: CASRRSGGAPYEQYF

D: TRBD1
size: few
J: TRBJ1-1
V: TRBV7-8
DNA: TGTGCCAGCAGCTTTCGGGACAGTAACACTGAAGCTTTCTTT
CDR3: CASSFRDSNTEAFF

D: TRBD2
size: few
J: TRBJ2-1
V: TRBV12-3/TRBV12-4
DNA: TGTGCCAGCAGTTTTTATGCAGCGGGGGCCTACAATGAGCAGTTCTTC
CDR3: CASSFYAAGAYNEQFF

D: -
size: -
J: TRBJ2-3
V: TRBV28
DNA: TGTGCCAGCAGACCCAATCGGGGGGCGGGCACAGATACGCAGTATTTT
CDR3: CASRPNRGAGTDTQYF

D: -
size: many
J: TRBJ2-7
V: TRBV7-8
DNA: TGTGCCAGCAGCCTCCTGGACGGTTCCTACGAGCAGTACTTC
CDR3: CASSLLDGSYEQYF

D: -
size: many
J: TRBJ1-2
V: TRBV6-2/TRBV6-3
DNA: TGTGCCAGCAGTCCACTTCCTTTGGGCTACACCTTC
CDR3: CASSPLPLGYTF

D: -
size: many
J: TRBJ1-5
V: TRBV20-1
DNA: TGCAGTGCTAGAGATTCGGAACGGATTAGCAATCAGCCCCAGCATTTT
CDR3: CSARDSERISNQPQHF

D: -
size: many
J: TRBJ1-2
V: TRBV7-9
DNA: TGTGCCAGCAGCTTAACACAGGGACATGGCTACACCTTC
CDR3: CASSLTQGHGYTF

D: -
size: few
J: TRBJ1-1
V: TRBV4-2
DNA: TGTGCCAGCAGCCAAGATACCCAAATGGGGGCTTTCTTT
CDR3: CASSQDTQMGAFF

D: -
size: -
J: TRBJ1-2
V: TRBV12-3/TRBV12-4
DNA: TGTGCCAGCAGACCGCCGATCCAGCCACCTATCTATGGCTACACCTTC
CDR3: CASRPPIQPPIYGYTF

D: TRBD2
size: -
J: TRBJ2-3
V: TRBV6-5
DNA: TGTGCCAGCAGTTACTCGACGTTCCGGGGGGGCTCTTTTGGTACGCAGTATTTT
CDR3: CASSYSTFRGGSFGTQYF

D: TRBD1
size: few
J: TRBJ1-5
V: TRBV7-2
DNA: TGTGCCAGCAGCTTAGGGACAGGGGCGCAGCCCCAGCATTTT
CDR3: CASSLGTGAQPQHF

D: -
size: few
J: TRBJ2-7
V: TRBV28
DNA: TGTGCCAGCGTTAAGTTCTCGGGTATCTACGAGCAGTACTTC
CDR3: CASVKFSGIYEQYF